This T cell receptor (beta chain) was recorded in a study of cytomegalovirus exposure and HLA in healthy donors. Whole-study context: Among 398 genotyped donors, around 80% fell in the Caucasian-associated ancestry cluster.

Looked up from germline, CDR1 is MGHRA and CDR2 is YSYEKL. V shed 3 bases, J shed 3 bases, and the junction held 6 bases outside the gene matches. The CDR3 sequence is 15 residues long. Whole-study results and caveats: Later analysis suggested links between common viral pathogens and several top significant clusters.

For this clone: What it binds is not known.

Primers: 60 Vbeta forward and 13 Jbeta reverse. In the original processing: Later analysis identified 65 million to 80 million unique TCR beta chains, some 10 million shared. Profiled with immunoSEQ multiplex PCR; TCRdb holds only in-frame clones, not every one. D and trimming come from the DNA, and the V and J calls and clone size come from that table. Altogether some 160,000 clones are present, approximately 80% being singletons, with the ten largest covering 1.5% to 2%. Everyone who donated was a healthy bone marrow donor. This chain connects TRBV4-1 to TRBJ2-7; 9 bases match TRBD1. Material for sequencing was PBMCs. This TCR was sampled from a woman between 25 and 40 years old in good health and CMV-seronegative. The CDR3 reads CASSHLWTGDYEQYF. The CDR3 DNA reads as TGCGCCAGCAGCCACCTATGGACAGGGGACTACGAGCAGTACTTC.